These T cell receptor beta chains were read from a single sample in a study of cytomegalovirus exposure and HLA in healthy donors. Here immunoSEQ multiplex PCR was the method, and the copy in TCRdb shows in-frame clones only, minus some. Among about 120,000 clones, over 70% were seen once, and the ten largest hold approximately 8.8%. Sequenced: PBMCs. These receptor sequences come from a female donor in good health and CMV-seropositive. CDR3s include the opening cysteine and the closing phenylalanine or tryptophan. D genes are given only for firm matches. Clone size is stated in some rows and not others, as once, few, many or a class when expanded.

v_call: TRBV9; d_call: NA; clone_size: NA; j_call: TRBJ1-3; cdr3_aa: CASSDSSGNTIYF; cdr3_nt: TGTGCCAGCAGCGACAGCTCTGGAAACACCATATATTTT
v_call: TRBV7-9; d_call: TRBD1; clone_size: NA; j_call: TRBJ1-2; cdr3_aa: CASSLSETGGRYGYTF; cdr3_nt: TGTGCCAGCAGCTTATCTGAGACAGGGGGACGGTATGGCTACACCTTC
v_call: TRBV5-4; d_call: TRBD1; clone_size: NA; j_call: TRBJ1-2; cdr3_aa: CASSPGGEYGYTF; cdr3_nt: TGTGCCAGCAGCCCAGGGGGAGAGTATGGCTACACCTTC
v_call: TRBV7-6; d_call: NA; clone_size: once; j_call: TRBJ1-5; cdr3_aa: CASSLPDNQPQHF; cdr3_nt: TGTGCCAGCAGCTTACCAGACAATCAGCCCCAGCATTTT
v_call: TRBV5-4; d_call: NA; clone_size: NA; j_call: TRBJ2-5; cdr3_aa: CASTRGSGMKETQYF; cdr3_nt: TGTGCCAGCACCCGAGGTAGCGGAATGAAAGAGACCCAGTACTTC
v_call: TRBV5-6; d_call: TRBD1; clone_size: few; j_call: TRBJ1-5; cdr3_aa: CASSSTGRSNQPQHF; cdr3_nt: TGTGCCAGCAGCTCGACAGGGAGAAGCAATCAGCCCCAGCATTTT
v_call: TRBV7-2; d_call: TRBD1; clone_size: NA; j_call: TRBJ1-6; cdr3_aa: CASSLFQGGNNSPLHF; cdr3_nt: TGTGCCAGCAGCTTATTTCAGGGGGGAAATAATTCACCCCTCCACTTT
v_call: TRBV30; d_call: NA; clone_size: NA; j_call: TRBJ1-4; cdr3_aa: CAWRLQGGPNEKLFF; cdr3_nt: TGTGCCTGGAGACTACAGGGAGGGCCTAATGAAAAACTGTTTTTT
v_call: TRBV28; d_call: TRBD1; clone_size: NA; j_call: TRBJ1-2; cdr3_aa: CATSKTGNNGYTF; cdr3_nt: TGTGCCACAAGTAAGACAGGGAACAATGGCTACACCTTC
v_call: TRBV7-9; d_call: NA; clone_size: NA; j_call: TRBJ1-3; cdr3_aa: CASSIEGNTIYF; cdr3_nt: TGTGCCAGCAGCATTGAGGGAAACACCATATATTTT
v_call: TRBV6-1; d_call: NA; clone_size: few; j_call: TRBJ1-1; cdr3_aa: CASLGQKNTEAFF; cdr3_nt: TGTGCCAGCCTTGGGCAGAAGAACACTGAAGCTTTCTTT
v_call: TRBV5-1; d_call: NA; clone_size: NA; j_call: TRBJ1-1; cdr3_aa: CASSLVPSTEAFF; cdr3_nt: TGCGCCAGCAGCTTGGTCCCTTCCACTGAAGCTTTCTTT
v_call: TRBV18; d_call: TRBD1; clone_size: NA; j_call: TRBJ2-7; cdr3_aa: CASSPPGQGAGYEQYF; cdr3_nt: TGTGCCAGCTCACCACCAGGGCAGGGGGCGGGGTACGAGCAGTACTTC
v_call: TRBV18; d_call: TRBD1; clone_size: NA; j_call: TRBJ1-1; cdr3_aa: CASSPWDRRNTEAFF; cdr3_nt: TGTGCCAGCTCACCATGGGACAGACGGAACACTGAAGCTTTCTTT
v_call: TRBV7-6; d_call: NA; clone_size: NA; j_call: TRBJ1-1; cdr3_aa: CASSLVPGLRGTEAFF; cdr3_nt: TGTGCCAGCAGCTTAGTCCCGGGCCTCCGGGGCACTGAAGCTTTCTTT
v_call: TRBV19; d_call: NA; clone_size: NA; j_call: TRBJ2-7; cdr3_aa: CASSRGGSAYEQYF; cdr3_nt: TGTGCCAGTAGTCGTGGGGGCTCGGCATACGAGCAGTACTTC
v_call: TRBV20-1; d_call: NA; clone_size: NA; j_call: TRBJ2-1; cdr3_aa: CSASGSEQFF; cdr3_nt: TGCAGTGCTAGCGGGTCTGAGCAGTTCTTC
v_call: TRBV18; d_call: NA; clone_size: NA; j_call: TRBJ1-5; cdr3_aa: CASSPGLSNQPQHF; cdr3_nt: TGTGCCAGCTCACCCGGGTTGAGCAATCAGCCCCAGCATTTT
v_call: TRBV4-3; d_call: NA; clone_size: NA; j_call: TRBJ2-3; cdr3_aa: CASSQEQRGTDTQYF; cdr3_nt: TGCGCCAGCAGCCAAGAACAGCGGGGCACAGATACGCAGTATTTT
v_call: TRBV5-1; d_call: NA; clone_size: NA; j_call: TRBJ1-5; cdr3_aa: CASSSVGGDQPQHF; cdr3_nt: TGCGCCAGCAGCTCAGTGGGGGGTGATCAGCCCCAGCATTTT
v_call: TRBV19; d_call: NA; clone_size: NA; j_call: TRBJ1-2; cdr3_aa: CASSPQEYGYTF; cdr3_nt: TGTGCCAGTAGTCCACAGGAGTATGGCTACACCTTC
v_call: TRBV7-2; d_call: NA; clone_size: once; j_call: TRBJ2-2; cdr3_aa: CASSVANTGELFF; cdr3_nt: TGTGCCAGCAGCGTCGCGAACACCGGGGAGCTGTTTTTT
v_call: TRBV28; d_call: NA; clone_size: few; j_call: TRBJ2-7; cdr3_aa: CASRRGGLRSEQYF; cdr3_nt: TGTGCCAGCAGACGAGGGGGTTTGAGGAGCGAGCAGTACTTC
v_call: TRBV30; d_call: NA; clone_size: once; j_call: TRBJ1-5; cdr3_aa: CAWSAVTKDQPQHF; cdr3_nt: TGTGCCTGGAGTGCGGTGACAAAAGATCAGCCCCAGCATTTT
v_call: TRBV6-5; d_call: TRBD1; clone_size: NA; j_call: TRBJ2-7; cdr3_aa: CASSYSSTDRGYEQYF; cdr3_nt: TGTGCCAGCAGTTACTCTAGTACGGACAGGGGATACGAGCAGTACTTC
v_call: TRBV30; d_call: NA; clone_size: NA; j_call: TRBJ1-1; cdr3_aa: CAWSSGWDTRARNTEAFF; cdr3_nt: TGTGCCTGGAGTTCCGGGTGGGACACAAGGGCCAGGAACACTGAAGCTTTCTTT
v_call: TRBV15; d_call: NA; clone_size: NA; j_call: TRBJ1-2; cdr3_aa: CATGGDYGYTF; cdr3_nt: TGTGCCACGGGGGGGGACTATGGCTACACCTTC
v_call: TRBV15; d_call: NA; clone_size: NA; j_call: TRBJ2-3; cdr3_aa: CATSRDSGQRPTDTQYF; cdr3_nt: TGTGCCACCAGCAGAGATTCCGGACAGAGACCCACAGATACGCAGTATTTT
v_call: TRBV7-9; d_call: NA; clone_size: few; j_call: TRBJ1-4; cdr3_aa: CASSLWTEPNEKLFF; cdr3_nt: TGTGCCAGCAGCTTATGGACAGAACCGAATGAAAAACTGTTTTTT
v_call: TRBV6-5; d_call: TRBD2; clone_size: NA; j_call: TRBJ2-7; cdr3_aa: CASSKSGASSYEQYF; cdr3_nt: TGTGCCAGCAGTAAAAGCGGGGCGAGCTCCTACGAGCAGTACTTC
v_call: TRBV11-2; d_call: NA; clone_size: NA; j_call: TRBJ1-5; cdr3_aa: CASSLDGTHPQHF; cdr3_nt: TGTGCCAGCAGCTTAGATGGGACACATCCCCAGCATTTT
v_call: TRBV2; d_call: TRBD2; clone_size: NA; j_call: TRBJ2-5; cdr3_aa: CASSDPGLAGGKQETQYF; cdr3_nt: TGTGCCAGCAGTGATCCGGGACTAGCGGGGGGTAAACAAGAGACCCAGTACTTC
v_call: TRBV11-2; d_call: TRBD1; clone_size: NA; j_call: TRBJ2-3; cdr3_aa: CASSYPRQGPPTDTQYF; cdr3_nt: TGTGCCAGCAGCTATCCCCGACAGGGTCCCCCCACAGATACGCAGTATTTT